These 13 T cell receptor beta chains share one sample of origin, sequenced in a study of blood T cells in healthy people across ages. A sample-barcoded 5' primer and a J-beta primer mix were used in a second PCR of roughly 6 to 11 cycles. TCRdb passed the 5' RACE reads through MiXCR, listing each CDR3 protein once. The sample lists roughly 1 million distinct CDR3 sequences, almost 25% occurring once. The same data also went into a second study, on T cells of mothers and their children.

The sample was blood. The receptors were gathered from a girl aged 2-15 years in good health.

This clonotype was seen only a few times. The chain joins TRBV28 to TRBJ2-1; 13 positions agree with TRBD2. The ends lost 3 bases at V and 7 bases at J; junction bases unmatched: 6. CDR1 and CDR2 from the germline V gene are MDHEN and SYDVKM. The CDR3 totals 16 residues. The CDR3 spells CASSLVGTSGMNEQFF. CDR3 coding DNA: TGTGCCAGCAGTTTGGTGGGGACTAGCGGGATGAATGAGCAGTTCTTC.

This chain uses TRBV29-1 with TRBJ1-2; TRBD1 agrees at 7 bases. Germline trimming cut 4 bases from V and 8 bases from J; bases unmatched to any gene: 4. The CDR3 consists of 11 residues. Germline assignment: CDR1 SQVTM and CDR2 ANQGSEA. As DNA, the CDR3 is TGCAGCGTTGGAAGGGGGCAGGGCTACACCTTC. Translation: CSVGRGQGYTF.

The gene calls are TRBV6-1 and TRBJ1-2; D unclear. The CDR3 covers 13 residues. CDR1 and CDR2 (germline): MNHNS, SASEGT. The V end lost 7 bases, the J end lost 4 bases, and 13 bases lay between the germline ends. CDR3 amino acids: CASTERSGYGYTF. The CDR3 DNA is TGTGCCAGCACCGAGAGGTCAGGCTATGGCTACACCTTC.

The chain carries TRBV12-3 or TRBV12-4 and TRBJ2-1; no reliable D call. The CDR3 is 12 amino acids. Trimming took 6 bases from V and 7 from J, leaving 10 bases between them. The CDR3 coding sequence is TGTGCCAGCAGAGGGTTTAAGAATGAGCAGTTCTTC. Translating gives CASRGFKNEQFF.

The chain links TRBV20-1 to TRBJ1-4; TRBD1 might be the D (6 bases). Per germline, CDR1 DFQATT and CDR2 SNEGSKA (reference sequence). Between the trimmed V and J ends, which lost 5 bases and 5 bases, there was a span of 15 bases. The CDR3 covers 14 residues. For the CDR3, the DNA is TGCAGTGCTGGAACAGGGAGGGAGAATGAAAAACTGTTTTTT. This translates into CSAGTGRENEKLFF.

V gene TRBV20-1 combines with J gene TRBJ2-1, with D unresolved. The CDR3 is 13 residues long. Per germline, CDR1 DFQATT and CDR2 SNEGSKA (reference sequence). Trimming removed 0 bases from V and 10 bases from J, with 13 bases in between. The CDR3 region has the DNA TGCAGTGCTAGAGATTGGGTTATCCGGGAGCAGTTCTTC. Translating it yields CSARDWVIREQFF.

This clonotype was observed a handful of times. The rearrangement uses TRBV28 and TRBJ2-7; D call uncertain. CDR1 is MDHEN, CDR2 SYDVKM, per germline. This CDR3 spans 14 amino acids. Trimming took 10 bases from V and 0 from J, leaving 16 bases between them. In DNA, the CDR3 is TGTGCCACCCTACCGAGTGGAGTCTCCTACGAGCAGTACTTC. It is translated as CATLPSGVSYEQYF.

This clonotype has only a few counts. In DNA form, the CDR3 reads TGTGCCAGCAGTGAACGTCAGGGGGTAGAGTACTTC. This sequence encodes CASSERQGVEYF. The gene calls are TRBV25-1 and TRBJ2-7, with 7 bases that match TRBD1. Germline V CDR1 and CDR2: MGHDK, SYGVNS. The CDR3 has 12 residues. J gave up 11 bases and V 2 bases, and 6 bases lay outside the gene matches.

The CDR3 nucleotides are TGCAGTGCCCGAAGGACAGGGGTGGATACGCAGTATTTT. It is translated as CSARRTGVDTQYF. The chain combines TRBV20-1 with TRBJ2-3, with 9 positions matching TRBD1. The CDR3 contains 13 residues. Germline assignment: CDR1 DFQATT and CDR2 SNEGSKA (reference sequence). V trimming: 6 bases; J trimming: 6 bases; junction bases outside the gene matches: 7.

This clonotype has a count of ten or more. This rearrangement joins TRBV29-1 to TRBJ2-7, with unresolved D. V lost 4 bases and J lost 3, with 7 bases in between. The germline V gene has CDR1 SQVTM and CDR2 ANQGSEA. The CDR3 totals 11 residues. The CDR3 DNA reads TGCAGCGTTGGGACCCTCTACGAGCAGTACTTC. The encoded protein is CSVGTLYEQYF.

V is TRBV9 and J is TRBJ1-4, with TRBD1 as a possible D gene (5 bases). V lost 2 bases and J 5 bases, leaving 13 bases between the germline ends. The CDR3 length is 15 residues. CDR1 SGDLS and CDR2 YYNGEE come from the germline V gene. CDR3 nucleotide sequence: TGTGCCAGCAGCGTTCATGGGGACTGGAATGAAAAACTGTTTTTT. It yields the protein CASSVHGDWNEKLFF. The full variable domain, with the rest looked up from reference TRBV9 and TRBJ1-4, is DSGVTQTPKHLITATGQRVTLRCSPRSGDLSVYWYQQSLDQGLQFLIQYYNGEERAKGNILERFSAQQFPDLHSELNLSSLELGDSALYFCASSVHGDWNEKLFFGSGTQLSVL.

The chain carries TRBV7-9 and TRBJ1-4; D possibly corresponds to TRBD1 (6 bases). Germline CDR1 SEHNR, CDR2 FQNEAQ (reference sequence). The CDR3 contains 15 residues. V lost 5 bases to trimming and J lost 4 bases, with 14 bases between them. The CDR3: CASSARGQINEKLFF. CDR3 sequence (DNA): TGTGCCAGCAGCGCCAGAGGACAGATTAATGAAAAACTGTTTTTT.

This sequence joins TRBV7-3 and TRBJ2-7; 7 bases map to TRBD1. CDR3 length: 15 amino acids. The junction had 6 bases not matched to a gene; V was cut back by 2 bases and J by 2 bases. CDR1 and CDR2 from the germline V gene are SGHTA and FQGTGA. CDR3 sequence: CASSLEGAGTYEQYF. The DNA for the CDR3 is TGTGCCAGCAGCTTAGAGGGGGCAGGGACCTACGAGCAGTACTTC. The whole variable domain, filled in from reference TRBV7-3 and TRBJ2-7, reads GAGVSQTPSNKVTEKGKYVELRCDPISGHTALYWYRQSLGQGPEFLIYFQGTGAADDSGLPNDRFFAVRPEGSVSTLKIQRTERGDSAVYLCASSLEGAGTYEQYFGPGTRLTVT.